The clone carrying this TCR beta chain is classed as medium-sized. Using its own MiXCR run on the PCR reads, TCRdb lists one record per CDR3 protein. The sample has roughly 3,000 distinct CDR3 sequences, approximately 12% seen once; the top ten hold 38%. The source of the sample is a study of CXCR3 chemokines and chemotherapy response in bladder cancer. Between the trimmed V and J ends, which lost 0 bases and 6 bases, there was a span of 8 bases. This CDR3 is 13 amino acids long. Germline CDR1 reads MDHEN; CDR2 reads SYDVKM. The chain uses TRBV28 and TRBJ2-5; tentative D call: TRBD2 (7 bases). The source of this sequence is a human donor with bladder cancer that responded to neoadjuvant chemotherapy. This material was acquired from a patient whose treatment included neoadjuvant chemotherapy. CDR3 sequence reads: CASSLWGGQTQYF. DNA of the CDR3: TGTGCCAGCAGTTTATGGGGGGGGCAGACCCAGTACTTC.